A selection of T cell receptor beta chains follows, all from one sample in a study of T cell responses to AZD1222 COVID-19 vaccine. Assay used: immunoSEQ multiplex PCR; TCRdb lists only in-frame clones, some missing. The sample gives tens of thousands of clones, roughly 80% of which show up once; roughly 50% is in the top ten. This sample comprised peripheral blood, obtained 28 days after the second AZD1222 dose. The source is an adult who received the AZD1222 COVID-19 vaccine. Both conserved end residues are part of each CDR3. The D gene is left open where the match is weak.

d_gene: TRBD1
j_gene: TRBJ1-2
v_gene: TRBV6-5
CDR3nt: TGTGCCAGCAGCACAGGGGGCAACTATGGCTACACCTTC
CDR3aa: CASSTGGNYGYTF

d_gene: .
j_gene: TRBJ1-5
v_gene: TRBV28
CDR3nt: TGTGCCAGCAGTCCATCCCTAGGGGGCAATCAGCCCCAGCATTTT
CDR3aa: CASSPSLGGNQPQHF

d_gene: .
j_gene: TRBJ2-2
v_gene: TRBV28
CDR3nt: TGTGCCAGCAGTTTGGGTCTGAGACCCACCACGAACACCGGGGAGCTGTTTTTT
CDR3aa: CASSLGLRPTTNTGELFF

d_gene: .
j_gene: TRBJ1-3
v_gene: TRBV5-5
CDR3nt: TGTGCCAGCAGCACAGAGTCATACTCTGGAAACACCATATATTTT
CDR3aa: CASSTESYSGNTIYF

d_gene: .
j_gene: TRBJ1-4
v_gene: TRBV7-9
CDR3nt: TGTGCCAGCAGCTTAACGTTAGAGGGTAATGAAAAACTGTTTTTT
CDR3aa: CASSLTLEGNEKLFF

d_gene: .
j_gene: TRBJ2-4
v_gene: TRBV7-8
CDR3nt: TGTGCCAGCAGCCCTACCTTGACCTTTGCCAAAAACATTCAGTACTTC
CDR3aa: CASSPTLTFAKNIQYF

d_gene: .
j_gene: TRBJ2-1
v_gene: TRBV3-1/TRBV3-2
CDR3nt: TGTGCCAGCAGCCAGTACCAATACAATGAGCAGTTCTTC
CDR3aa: CASSQYQYNEQFF

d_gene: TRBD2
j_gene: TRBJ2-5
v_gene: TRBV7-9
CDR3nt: TGTGCCAGCAGCTCCGGGACTAGCGGAATGTACCAAGAGACCCAGTACTTC
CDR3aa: CASSSGTSGMYQETQYF

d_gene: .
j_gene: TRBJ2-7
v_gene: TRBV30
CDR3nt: TGTGCCTGGAGCGTCTTGGGTCTCGGGGAGCAGTACTTC
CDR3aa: CAWSVLGLGEQYF

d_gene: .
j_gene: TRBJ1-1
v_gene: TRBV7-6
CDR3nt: TGTGCCAGCAGCGGAATCGGGGCGGACACTGAAGCTTTCTTT
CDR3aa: CASSGIGADTEAFF

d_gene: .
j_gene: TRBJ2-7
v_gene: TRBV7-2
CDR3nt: TGTGCCAGCAGCTTAGGACAAGCCGAGCAGTACTTC
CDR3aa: CASSLGQAEQYF